This record covers a single TCR beta chain. TCR beta CDR3 was amplified from genomic DNA by two-round multiplex PCR. Individual primers that were specific to each TRBV and TRBJ gene served in first-round PCR. For its second round, the PCR relied on universal primers. TCRdb called the multiplex PCR reads again in MiXCR, with one record for every CDR3 protein. The sample carries about 28,000 distinct CDR3 sequences, approximately 44% recorded once. The sample originates from a study of prognosis after radiotherapy for stage I lung cancer. About the research overall: A few patients had oligometastatic NSCLC after their primary tumor was surgically resected, and 15 or so patients had newly diagnosed primary stage I lung tumors.

Sequencing used PBMCs, obtained before or after stereotactic body radiation therapy (not recorded which). The receptor's source is a donor aged 50 or older with non-small cell lung cancer.

The CDR3, as DNA: TGTGCTAGTGGTTTGATACAGGGGACCGCCGGGGAGCTGTTTTTT. Protein sequence: CASGLIQGTAGELFF. V and J are TRBV12-5 and TRBJ2-2, with 7 positions matching TRBD1. The germline gives CDR1 LGHNT, CDR2 FRNRAP. This CDR3 spans 15 amino acids. After removal of 2 bases from V and 6 bases from J, the junction contained 6 bases not matched to a gene.